One sample yielded the 9 T cell receptor beta chains listed below, sequenced in a study of blood T cell repertoires in COVID-19. The data were produced by immunoSEQ multiplex PCR, yet TCRdb's version contains in-frame clones alone and is incomplete. The data hold 300,000 to 400,000 clones, with about 85% observed a single time. Sequenced sample: PBMCs or T cells enriched from blood (not recorded which). These receptors were taken from a woman aged 30 to 39 who had been exposed to COVID-19.

The gene calls are TRBV10-3 and TRBJ1-1, with 8 positions matching TRBD1. Germline CDR1 reads ENHRY; CDR2 reads SYGVKD. This CDR3 comprises 15 residues. After removal of 2 bases from V and 3 bases from J, the junction contained 5 bases not matched to a gene. This chain's CDR3 is CAISEGTGRYTEAFF. CDR3 coding DNA: TGTGCCATCAGTGAGGGGACAGGCCGGTACACTGAAGCTTTCTTT.

The chain employs TRBV6-4 and TRBJ2-2; D might be TRBD1 (5 bases). V was cut by 8 bases and J by 6 bases, with 10 bases left in between. The CDR3 runs 12 residues. The V gene's germline CDR1 is MRHNA and CDR2 SNTAGT. The CDR3 here is CASGTGAGELFF. The CDR3 DNA is TGTGCCAGCGGCACAGGCGCCGGGGAGCTGTTTTTT.

In this sample, this clone turned up once. The chain links TRBV7-3 to TRBJ2-1; 7 positions match TRBD2. The junction had 3 bases not matched to a gene; V was cut back by 4 bases and J by 3 bases. The CDR3 is made up of 14 amino acids. In germline, CDR1 is SGHTA, CDR2 FQGTGA. The CDR3 sequence: CASSSGTIYNEQFF. CDR3 sequence (DNA): TGTGCCAGCAGCTCCGGGACTATCTACAATGAGCAGTTCTTC.

This chain connects TRBV4-2 to TRBJ1-6; D ambiguous. V lost 0 bases and J 7 bases, leaving 16 bases between the germline ends. Germline V gene data show CDR1 as LGHNA and CDR2 as YNFKEQ. The CDR3 consists of 17 residues. In DNA form, the CDR3 reads TGTGCCAGCAGCCAAGAAATTACGGGGAGTGCGAATTCACCCCTCCACTTT. It is translated as CASSQEITGSANSPLHF.

The gene calls are TRBV28 and TRBJ1-2; no clear D. Deletions cut 4 bases from V and 8 bases from J, with 14 bases between. Per the germline V gene, CDR1 is MDHEN and CDR2 is SYDVKM. The CDR3 totals 13 residues. In DNA, the CDR3 is TGTGCCAGCAGTTCCTCCAGTTTTAGCGGCTACACCTTC. Its protein is CASSSSSFSGYTF.

This clone was seen only once. The J gene is TRBJ1-6, the V gene TRBV3-1 (or the pseudogene TRBV3-2); TRBD1 matches at 7 bases. Unmatched junction bases numbered 8, after V lost 6 bases and J lost 0 bases. The CDR3 is 17 residues long. Germline CDR1 is LGHDT and CDR2 is YNNKEL (reference sequence). The CDR3 is CASRSTGERSYNSPLHF. The CDR3 DNA is TGTGCCAGCAGGTCCACAGGGGAACGCTCCTATAATTCACCCCTCCACTTT.

V gene TRBV5-1 combines with J gene TRBJ2-2; D remains unclear. Germline assignment: CDR1 SGHRS and CDR2 YFSETQ. The CDR3 spans 14 residues. V dropped 0 bases and J dropped 3 bases, with 6 bases sitting between them. The CDR3 DNA reads TGCGCCAGCAGCTTGGCCGTTGACACCGGGGAGCTGTTTTTT. Translating it yields CASSLAVDTGELFF.

The chain joins TRBV6-4 to TRBJ2-1, with 11 positions matching TRBD1. The germline V gene has CDR1 MRHNA and CDR2 SNTAGT. Unmatched junction bases numbered 8, after V lost 6 bases and J lost 10 bases. The CDR3 has 14 residues. CDR3 in amino acids: CASSLDRGPGEQFF. DNA of the CDR3: TGTGCCAGCAGCCTGGACAGGGGGCCGGGGGAGCAGTTCTTC.

The chain uses TRBV28 and TRBJ1-2; D remains unclear. The CDR3 has 12 residues. Germline V gene lookup returns CDR1 MDHEN and CDR2 SYDVKM. The V end was cut by 6 bases, the J end by 8 bases, with 13 bases between. The CDR3 DNA follows: TGTGCCAGCAGAGACCGCCCGGGGGGCTACACCTTC. This translates into CASRDRPGGYTF.